The 20 T cell receptor beta chains in this list originate from one sample, sequenced in a study of human T cells and chemical hapten exposure. TCRdb recomputed calls from the RACE reads with MiXCR, one row per CDR3 protein. The sample has under 120,000 distinct CDR3 sequences; approximately 11% are singletons. Time point denoted: patch test 1, 2 weeks after DPC sensitization. Treatment in this sample: therapeutic diphenylcyclopropenone sensitization with weekly scalp DPC. Sequenced material: whole blood, taken in connection with sensitization to the hapten diphenylcyclopropenone (DPC). The source is a middle-aged woman with alopecia areata. Some clones in this sample may be carry-over from other donors' samples.

The table lists this clonotype with a few counts. This sequence joins TRBV20-1 and TRBJ2-3; D is perhaps TRBD2 (5 bases). Looked up from germline, CDR1 is DFQATT and CDR2 is SNEGSKA (reference sequence). CDR3 length: 18 amino acids. V lost 0 bases to trimming and J lost 0 bases, with 19 bases between them. The CDR3, as DNA: TGCAGTGCTAGAGATCCGGACTCGGGCGCCTCTAGCACAGATACGCAGTATTTT. This codes for CSARDPDSGASSTDTQYF.

This clonotype was seen more than once but under ten times. V gene TRBV7-2 combines with J gene TRBJ2-5; 9 positions match TRBD2. Trimming cost V 3 bases and J 5 bases; bases outside gene matches: 10. The CDR3 contains 16 residues. Germline V gives CDR1 SGHTA, CDR2 FQGNSA. This CDR3 is CASSLEVAGAMETQYF. As DNA, the CDR3 is TGTGCCAGCAGCTTGGAGGTAGCGGGAGCGATGGAGACCCAGTACTTC. The variable domain in full, with the rest retrieved from reference TRBV7-2 and TRBJ2-5, is GAGVSQSPSNKVTEKGKDVELRCDPISGHTALYWYRQSLGQGLEFLIYFQGNSAPDKSGLPSDRFSAERTGGSVSTLTIQRTQQEDSAVYLCASSLEVAGAMETQYFGPGTRLLVL.

Only a few counts were recorded for this clonotype. This chain connects TRBV29-1 to TRBJ2-1; TRBD2 matches 10 bases. Trimming at V came to 8 bases and at J to 6 bases, leaving 4 bases not matched to a gene. Per the germline V gene, CDR1 is SQVTM and CDR2 is ANQGSEA. CDR3 length: 12 residues. CDR3 protein: CSFRTSGNEQFF. For the CDR3, the DNA is TGCAGCTTCAGGACTAGCGGCAATGAGCAGTTCTTC.

This clonotype turned up a few times. CDR3 residues: CASSLEFRAGNTGELFF. The CDR3 coding sequence is TGTGCCAGCAGCTTAGAGTTTCGGGCAGGGAACACCGGGGAGCTGTTTTTT. This rearrangement joins TRBV11-2 to TRBJ2-2, with unresolved D. CDR1 and CDR2 from the germline V gene are SGHAT and FQNNGV. CDR3 size: 17 residues. The V end lost 0 bases, the J end lost 1 base, and 12 bases lay between the germline ends.

Concerning this clonotype itself: An end of the junction differs from the germline gene, which may be a read error. This chain uses TRBV7-2 with TRBJ1-1, with a tentative D call TRBD1 (5 bases). The CDR3 has 18 residues. In germline, CDR1 is SGHTA, CDR2 FQGNSA. CDR3 DNA sequence: TGTGCCAGCAGCTTAGTCCCCTTGGCAGGGCGGGGGAACGCTGAAGCTTTCTTT. Amino acids: CASSLVPLAGRGNAEAFF.

This clonotype was seen many times. The J gene is TRBJ1-1, the V gene TRBV6-6, with a tentative D call TRBD1 (5 bases). The CDR3 length is 13 residues. Germline V gene data show CDR1 as MNHNY and CDR2 as SVGAGI (reference sequence). V was shortened by 3 bases and J by 3 bases, with 8 bases between the two germline ends. The CDR3 loop is CASSYVRDTEAFF. For the CDR3, the DNA is TGTGCCAGCAGTTATGTCAGGGACACTGAAGCTTTCTTT.

The V call is TRBV6-2 or TRBV6-3, the J call TRBJ2-7; 7 bases fit TRBD2. Unmatched junction bases numbered 12, after V lost 2 bases and J lost 2 bases. Germline V gene lookup returns CDR1 MNHEY and CDR2 SVGEGT. The CDR3 consists of 17 residues. The CDR3 coding sequence is TGTGCCAGCAGTTACGCCAGACTAAGCGGGGAGACCTACGAGCAGTACTTC. Amino acids: CASSYARLSGETYEQYF.

This clonotype was observed a few times. This chain connects TRBV5-6 to TRBJ2-7, with TRBD2 as a possible D gene (6 bases). The CDR3 is 16 amino acids. Trimming removed 1 base from V and 3 bases from J, with 17 bases in between. The germline V gene has CDR1 SGHDT and CDR2 YYEEEE. The CDR3 region has the DNA TGTGCCAGCAGCTTGTCCGGGGGTCCGACCGGCTACGAGCAGTACTTC. It specifies CASSLSGGPTGYEQYF.

This clonotype was recorded many times. The CDR3 bases are TGTGCCAGCAGCTTGATGGGACAGGGGGGGCTAGGGGAGCAGTTCTTC. Translating gives CASSLMGQGGLGEQFF. The gene calls are TRBV7-2 and TRBJ2-1; 11 nucleotides match TRBD1. Trimming took 3 bases from V and 10 from J; bases not matched to a gene: 11. Germline V CDR1 and CDR2: SGHTA, FQGNSA. The CDR3 runs to 16 residues.

This clonotype has at least ten counts. The genes are TRBV7-2 and TRBJ1-5; the D is unclear. In germline, CDR1 is SGHTA, CDR2 FQGNSA. CDR3 length: 14 residues. Deletions cut 1 base from V and 4 bases from J, with 8 bases between. The CDR3 sequence: CASSLERENQPQHF. CDR3 coding DNA: TGTGCCAGCAGCTTAGAGAGAGAGAATCAGCCCCAGCATTTT.

Of note for this clonotype: A much larger clone differs by one base, so this may be a read error. The chain couples TRBV5-4 to TRBJ2-2; 8 bases are a match to TRBD2. Germline CDR1 reads SGHNT; CDR2 reads YYREEE (reference sequence). V lost 4 bases and J lost 2; bases outside the gene matches: 7. CDR3 length: 16 amino acids. This CDR3 is CASSLRRGVNTGELFF. The CDR3 bases are TGTGCCAGCAGCCTCAGGCGGGGGGTCAACACCGGGGAGCTGTTTTTT.

V is TRBV4-3 and J is TRBJ1-3; 7 bases are a match to TRBD1. The CDR3 is 15 amino acids. Germline CDR1 and CDR2: LGHNA and YSLEER. V was clipped by 3 bases and J by 4 bases; unmatched bases: 6. CDR3: CASSQGTAGGNTIYF. CDR3 coding DNA: TGCGCCAGCAGCCAGGGGACAGCGGGGGGAAACACCATATATTTT.

This clonotype was seen a handful of times. The chain links TRBV7-9 to TRBJ1-3; D call uncertain. The CDR3 runs to 14 residues. Germline V CDR1 and CDR2: SEHNR, FQNEAQ (reference sequence). Between the trimmed V and J ends, which lost 5 bases and 4 bases, there was a span of 12 bases. CDR3 in DNA: TGTGCCAGCAGCCCAAATTGGGGAGGAAACACCATATATTTT. This translates into CASSPNWGGNTIYF.

There are many counts of this clonotype. V is TRBV20-1 and J is TRBJ2-2; 9 positions match TRBD1. V lost 3 bases, J lost 2 bases, and 7 bases stayed unmatched. Germline CDR1 reads DFQATT; CDR2 reads SNEGSKA (reference sequence). The CDR3 length is 16 residues. This chain's CDR3 is CSARVTGGLNTGELFF. The CDR3 nucleotides are TGCAGTGCTAGGGTAACAGGGGGCCTCAACACCGGGGAGCTGTTTTTT.

The V and J genes are TRBV20-1 and TRBJ2-5, with 11 bases matching TRBD1. Trimming removed 5 bases from V and 3 bases from J; junction bases left unmatched: 20. The CDR3 runs 19 residues. The germline gives CDR1 DFQATT, CDR2 SNEGSKA (reference sequence). The CDR3 loop reads CSAGGGTGGQAGKKETQYF. The CDR3 region has the DNA TGCAGTGCTGGAGGCGGGACAGGGGGACAGGCGGGAAAAAAAGAGACCCAGTACTTC.

Regarding this clonotype: This could be a read error, since a much larger clone is one nucleotide away. This chain uses TRBV5-1 with TRBJ2-2; D unresolved. The CDR3 consists of 14 residues. Germline assignment: CDR1 SGHRS and CDR2 YFSETQ. V lost 4 bases and J 7 bases, leaving 14 bases between the germline ends. CDR3 sequence: CASSITWSNGELFF. The CDR3 bases are TGCGCCAGCAGCATCACATGGTCGAACGGGGAGCTGTTTTTT. The full variable domain, completed using reference TRBV5-1 and TRBJ2-2, is KAGVTQTPRYLIKTRGQQVTLSCSPISGHRSVSWYQQTPGQGLQFLFEYFSETQRNKGNFPGRFSGRQFSNSRSEMNVSTLELGDSALYLCASSITWSNGELFFGEGSRLTVL.

This clonotype was found many times. This sequence joins TRBV7-6 and TRBJ2-1, with 12 bases identical to TRBD2. There are 16 residues in the CDR3. Germline loops: CDR1 SGHVS, CDR2 FNYEAQ. V was pared by 1 base and J by 10 bases, with 8 bases of the junction left unmatched. The CDR3 reads CASSLGTSGGPPEQFF. The CDR3 DNA follows: TGTGCCAGCAGCTTAGGAACTAGCGGGGGGCCCCCAGAGCAGTTCTTC.

The chain recombines TRBV5-1 with TRBJ2-2; D gene uncertain. Germline CDR1 reads SGHRS; CDR2 reads YFSETQ. This CDR3 contains 17 residues. The V gene lost 0 bases and the J gene lost 4 bases, with 16 bases spanning the gap. CDR3 sequence (DNA): TGCGCCAGCAGCTTGGTGACCCTCCGGTTGGGCACCGGGGAGCTGTTTTTT. Translation gives CASSLVTLRLGTGELFF.

This clonotype was picked up many times. The chain has TRBV7-2 and TRBJ2-7; 7 nucleotides align to TRBD1. The V segment lost 5 bases and the J segment 4 bases; nucleotides outside the gene matches: 5. CDR1 SGHTA and CDR2 FQGNSA come from the germline V gene. The CDR3 runs to 13 residues. CDR3 coding DNA: TGTGCCAGCAGCCCTCCGGGACAGTACGAGCAGTACTTC. Translation: CASSPPGQYEQYF.

This clonotype showed up many times. The chain employs TRBV5-1 and TRBJ2-5; D may be TRBD1 or TRBD2 (5 bases each). CDR3 length equals 12 residues. Trimming left V 3 bases short and J 5 bases short, with 8 bases between. CDR1 is SGHRS, CDR2 YFSETQ, per germline. The CDR3 spells CASSWGRETQYF. The DNA of the CDR3 is TGCGCCAGCAGCTGGGGACGTGAGACCCAGTACTTC. Full variable domain (missing parts from reference TRBV5-1 and TRBJ2-5): KAGVTQTPRYLIKTRGQQVTLSCSPISGHRSVSWYQQTPGQGLQFLFEYFSETQRNKGNFPGRFSGRQFSNSRSEMNVSTLELGDSALYLCASSWGRETQYFGPGTRLLVL.